This T cell receptor (beta chain) appears in the sequencing data of a study of blood T cells in healthy people across ages. Study-wide points: Researchers judged that diversity estimates from one million T cells fell short of true values.

With respect to this clonotype: Antigen: not known.

PCR was performed a second time for about 7 to 12 cycles using a sample-barcoded 5' primer and a J-beta primer mix. TCRdb fed the 5' RACE reads into MiXCR, producing one record per CDR3 protein. The table has approximately 690,000 distinct CDR3 sequences, about 43% seen once; the top ten hold 25% to 35%. PBMCs, at least 6 million per sample, were isolated. CDR3 length: 11 amino acids. Germline CDR1 is GTSNPN and CDR2 is SVGIG (reference sequence). The ends were cut back, 6 bases at V and 2 bases at J, with 8 bases in the middle. The source of this sequence is an older man in good health. The specimen sequenced was blood. The rearrangement joins TRBV30 to TRBJ2-7, with D possibly TRBD2 on 6 matching bases. CDR3 sequence reads: CACRRAYEQYF. For the CDR3, the DNA is TGTGCCTGCCGGAGGGCCTACGAGCAGTACTTC.